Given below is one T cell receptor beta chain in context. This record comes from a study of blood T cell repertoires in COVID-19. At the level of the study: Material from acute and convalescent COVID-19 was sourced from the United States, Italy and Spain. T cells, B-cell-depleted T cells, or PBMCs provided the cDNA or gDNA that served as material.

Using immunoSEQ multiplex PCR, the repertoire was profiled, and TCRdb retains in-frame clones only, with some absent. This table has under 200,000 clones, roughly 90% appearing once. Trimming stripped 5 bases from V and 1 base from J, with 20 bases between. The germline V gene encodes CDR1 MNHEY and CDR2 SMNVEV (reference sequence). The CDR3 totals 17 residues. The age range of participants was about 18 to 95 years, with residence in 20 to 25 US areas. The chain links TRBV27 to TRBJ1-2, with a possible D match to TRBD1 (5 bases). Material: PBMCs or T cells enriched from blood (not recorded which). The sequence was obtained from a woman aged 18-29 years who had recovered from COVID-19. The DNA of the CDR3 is TGTGCCAGCAGTCCAGACAGCCGAAAAGAAGATAACTATGGCTACACCTTC. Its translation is CASSPDSRKEDNYGYTF.